These T cell receptor beta chains were read from a single sample in a study of blood T cell repertoires in COVID-19. Profiling relied on immunoSEQ multiplex PCR, and the TCRdb table lists in-frame clones only, not all of them. The data show tens of thousands of clones, more than 75% seen once. The specimen sequenced was peripheral blood. The receptors stem from a woman aged 55-69 years with COVID-19, enrolled during active disease. The CDR3 runs from the conserved cysteine through the conserved F or W. The order of the fields is CDR3 DNA, CDR3 protein, V gene, J gene, D gene, CDR3 length, clone size. D genes are given only for firm matches. Some rows have no size entry. The others give once, few or many, or a class for an expanded clone.

TGTGCCAGCAGCTTAGCGTTCGGGAGAGAAAAACTGTTTTTT,CASSLAFGREKLFF,TRBV7-9,TRBJ1-4,NA,14,NA
TGTGCCAGCAGCCCTCTCCAGTTTTCTTCCTACGAGCAGTACTTC,CASSPLQFSSYEQYF,TRBV28,TRBJ2-7,NA,15,NA
TGTGCCAGCAGCACAAAACAGGGTACCGGGGAGCTGTTTTTT,CASSTKQGTGELFF,TRBV11-2,TRBJ2-2,NA,14,NA
TGTGCCAGCACCCCATCTACCGTTTCGGGGAACACTGAAGCTTTCTTT,CASTPSTVSGNTEAFF,TRBV7-8,TRBJ1-1,NA,16,NA
TGTGCCAGCAGCGCGGGGACTAGCGGGAGGTACAATGAGCAGTTCTTC,CASSAGTSGRYNEQFF,TRBV5-4,TRBJ2-1,TRBD2,16,NA
TGTGCCAGCAGTCTCCTTAGCGGACCCTCCTACAATGAGCAGTTCTTC,CASSLLSGPSYNEQFF,TRBV27,TRBJ2-1,NA,16,NA
TGTGCCAGCAGCCAAATTGGCGGATACAAATCCGAGCAGTACTTC,CASSQIGGYKSEQYF,TRBV14,TRBJ2-7,NA,15,NA
TGTGCCAGCAGCTTGGCCGGCAGGGGCCATAAAGAGACCCAGTACTTC,CASSLAGRGHKETQYF,TRBV5-6,TRBJ2-5,NA,16,NA
TGTGCCAGCAAGGCCGACAGGGTGGTCACTGAAGCTTTCTTT,CASKADRVVTEAFF,TRBV2,TRBJ1-1,TRBD1,14,NA
TGTGCCAGCCTGGGGGGGGTCGGGGAGCTGTTTTTT,CASLGGVGELFF,TRBV28,TRBJ2-2,TRBD2,12,NA
TGTGCCTGGAGTGCCGTCTCTACAGGGTCAGCTTTCTTT,CAWSAVSTGSAFF,TRBV30,TRBJ1-1,NA,13,few
TGTGCCAGCAGCCAGCAACCGGGACAGAGATCCTACGAGCAGTACTTC,CASSQQPGQRSYEQYF,TRBV3-1/TRBV3-2,TRBJ2-7,TRBD1,16,NA
TGTGCCAGCAGCCTTAGACAGGATGGCTACACCTTC,CASSLRQDGYTF,TRBV7-2,TRBJ1-2,NA,12,NA
TGTGCCAGCAGGGGGACAGGGGGTTTCTACAATGAGCAGTTCTTC,CASRGTGGFYNEQFF,TRBV6-5,TRBJ2-1,TRBD1,15,NA
TGTGCCAGCAGTGAAGTCGGGGGGCGCAACATTCAGTACTTC,CASSEVGGRNIQYF,TRBV6-1,TRBJ2-4,NA,14,few
TGTGCCAGCAGCTCAATAGCGGGAGAGACCTACGAGCAGTACTTC,CASSSIAGETYEQYF,TRBV4-2,TRBJ2-7,TRBD2,15,many
TGTGCCTGGACCACAGGGGGACAGGGGGCCTTTTTCTTCTTT,CAWTTGGQGAFFFF,TRBV30,TRBJ1-1,TRBD1,14,NA
TGTGCCAGCAGCTTAGAGGCTAGATGGTCGGAGCAGTTCTTC,CASSLEARWSEQFF,TRBV7-6,TRBJ2-1,NA,14,NA
TGTGCCAGTAGTCCAAAGAGGAACACTGAAGCTTTCTTT,CASSPKRNTEAFF,TRBV19,TRBJ1-1,NA,13,NA
TGTGCCAGCAGCCAAGTACGCAGGGGGGAAAAACTGTTTTTT,CASSQVRRGEKLFF,TRBV3-1/TRBV3-2,TRBJ1-4,TRBD1,14,NA
TGTGCCAGCAGCTTAGGGGTACTAGCGGGCGGCAATGAGCAGTTCTTC,CASSLGVLAGGNEQFF,TRBV7-8,TRBJ2-1,TRBD2,16,once
TGTGCCAGCAGTTCGAGACAGGGAAGACGCCCTGGGAAACTGTTTTTT,CASSSRQGRRPGKLFF,TRBV28,TRBJ1-4,TRBD1,16,NA
TGTGCCAGCAGCCACTCGACTCGCAGCTCCTACAATGAGCAGTTCTTC,CASSHSTRSSYNEQFF,TRBV14,TRBJ2-1,NA,16,NA
TGTGCCAGCAGCTTGGGGGGGGAGAACACTGAAGCTTTCTTT,CASSLGGENTEAFF,TRBV5-4,TRBJ1-1,NA,14,NA
TGTGCCAGCAGGGACAGCGAGGGAAATCAGCCCCAGCATTTT,CASRDSEGNQPQHF,TRBV6-5,TRBJ1-5,NA,14,NA
TGTGCCAGCAGCCGGGCTCAAGTGGGAGTCGCATACAATGAGCAGTTCTTC,CASSRAQVGVAYNEQFF,TRBV7-8,TRBJ2-1,NA,17,NA
TGTGCCAGCTCACTTTCCAGGGGATCCACTGAAGCTTTCTTT,CASSLSRGSTEAFF,TRBV18,TRBJ1-1,NA,14,NA
TGCGCCAGCAGCTTGCAGACAGGGGTTAACTATGGCTACACCTTC,CASSLQTGVNYGYTF,TRBV5-1,TRBJ1-2,TRBD1,15,NA
TGTGCCAGCAGCCCCAGGGACTTCCACTACACCTTC,CASSPRDFHYTF,TRBV7-9,TRBJ1-2,NA,12,NA
TGTGCCAGCAGAGCTAATGGTGGGGGGGCGAACTATGGCTACACCTTC,CASRANGGGANYGYTF,TRBV2,TRBJ1-2,NA,16,NA